This entry is about one T cell receptor (beta chain). Its antigen is unidentified. CDR3 length equals 14 residues. Germline CDR1 and CDR2: MNHEY and SVGAGI. The germline V and J ends were trimmed by 6 bases and 5 bases, with 16 bases remaining between them. This sample stems from a study of cytomegalovirus exposure and HLA in healthy donors. Overall study results and limits: Later analysis suggested most CMV-associated TCR beta chains were HLA-restricted.

Primers: 60 Vbeta forward and 13 Jbeta reverse. Using immunoSEQ multiplex PCR, the repertoire was profiled, and TCRdb retains in-frame clones only, with some absent. The sample's table shows some 110,000 clones. Input material: PBMCs. This chain connects TRBV6-5 to TRBJ1-2; possible D gene TRBD1, 6 bases. This receptor was taken from a man younger than 35 in good health and CMV-seronegative. The CDR3 here is CASSQETGLYGYTF. The CDR3 coding sequence is TGTGCCAGCAGCCAAGAAACAGGGTTGTATGGCTACACCTTC.